The 19 T cell receptor beta chains in this list originate from one sample, sequenced in a study of T cell changes during pregnancy in multiple sclerosis. Sequenced by immunoSEQ multiplex PCR; TCRdb stores in-frame clones only, minus some. The sample lists roughly 66,000 clones, 92% occurring once. The specimen comprised peripheral blood, sampled in the first trimester of pregnancy. These receptors were obtained from a female donor with multiple sclerosis, enrolled in a pregnancy study.

This clone was seen a few times. The CDR3 here is CASSPTGWTEAFF. CDR3 bases: TGTGCCAGCAGTCCGACAGGGTGGACTGAAGCTTTCTTT. The chain recombines TRBV28 with TRBJ1-1, with 7 bases lining up with TRBD1. The CDR3 extends over 13 amino acids. The V gene end was trimmed by 5 bases and the J gene end by 5 bases; junction bases not matched to a gene: 5. From germline, CDR1 is MDHEN and CDR2 SYDVKM. Drawing the rest from reference TRBV28 and TRBJ1-1, the complete variable domain is DVKVTQSSRYLVKRTGEKVFLECVQDMDHENMFWYRQDPGLGLRLIYFSYDVKMKEKGDIPEGYSVSREKKERFSLILESASTNQTSMYLCASSPTGWTEAFFGQGTRLTVV.

This rearrangement joins TRBV4-2 to TRBJ2-2, with D possibly TRBD1 on 6 matching bases. Germline V gene data show CDR1 as LGHNA and CDR2 as YNFKEQ. Deletions cut 2 bases from V and 0 bases from J, with 7 bases between. The CDR3 has 15 residues. The CDR3 DNA follows: TGTGCCAGCAGCCAAAGGGGGTCGAACACCGGGGAGCTGTTTTTT. Translated, it gives CASSQRGSNTGELFF.

The rearrangement uses TRBV5-1 and TRBJ2-5; 9 positions match TRBD1. J was trimmed by 9 bases and V by 0 bases; bases with no gene match: 12. Germline CDR1 is SGHRS and CDR2 is YFSETQ. The CDR3 is 16 amino acids. This CDR3 is CASSLGTGVFPQAQYF. The CDR3 DNA reads TGCGCCAGCAGCTTGGGGACAGGGGTCTTCCCTCAGGCCCAGTACTTC.

This clone was observed once. The chain joins TRBV21-1 to TRBJ1-2; TRBD1, as called in the table, went unchecked against the DNA. TRBV21-1 is recorded as a pseudogene. CDR3 length: 16 amino acids. For the CDR3, the DNA is TGTGCCAGCAGGACAGGGGGTCCCGAAGCGCTCTATGGCTACACCTTC. Protein sequence: CASRTGGPEALYGYTF.

This chain connects TRBV27 to TRBJ2-1, with 9 bases aligning to TRBD1. In germline, CDR1 is MNHEY, CDR2 SMNVEV (reference sequence). This CDR3 spans 14 amino acids. After removal of 2 bases from V and 5 bases from J, the junction contained 1 base not matched to a gene. The CDR3 region is CASSLGTGNNEQFF. In DNA, the CDR3 is TGTGCCAGCAGTTTAGGGACAGGGAACAATGAGCAGTTCTTC.

J is TRBJ1-1 and V is TRBV11-2, with 7 bases matching TRBD1. V was clipped by 6 bases and J by 2 bases; unmatched bases: 9. CDR1 and CDR2 from the germline V gene are SGHAT and FQNNGV. The CDR3 covers 15 residues. The CDR3 DNA is TGTGCCAGCAGTACACCCGGGACAGCTAACACTGAAGCTTTCTTT. Amino acids: CASSTPGTANTEAFF.

This chain links TRBV30 with TRBJ1-2; maybe TRBD1 (6 bases). The V end was cut by 8 bases, the J end by 8 bases, with 18 bases between. From germline, CDR1 is GTSNPN and CDR2 SVGIG (reference sequence). This CDR3 is built from 12 residues. The CDR3: CAHTQGQRGYTF. Here the CDR3 DNA reads TGTGCCCACACACAGGGACAAAGAGGCTACACCTTC.

The chain employs TRBV27 and TRBJ2-7, with D uncertain. This CDR3 contains 13 residues. Germline CDR1 is MNHEY and CDR2 is SMNVEV (reference sequence). V was trimmed by 5 bases and J by 3 bases, leaving 11 bases between them. The CDR3 coding sequence is TGTGCCAGCAGTCCTTTGAACTACTACGAGCAGTACTTC. Its protein product is CASSPLNYYEQYF.

In this sample, this clone turned up once. The V gene is TRBV27, the J gene TRBJ2-1; perhaps TRBD1 as D (6 bases). There are 15 residues in the CDR3. Germline CDR1 reads MNHEY; CDR2 reads SMNVEV (reference sequence). Trimming removed 5 bases from V and 7 bases from J, with 18 bases in between. CDR3 sequence reads: CASSRTGYVGNEQFF. The CDR3, as DNA: TGTGCCAGCAGTCGTACAGGGTATGTGGGGAATGAGCAGTTCTTC.

V usage is TRBV11-2 and J usage is TRBJ2-1; D uncertain. The CDR3 spans 16 residues. The germline CDR1 and CDR2 sequences are SGHAT and FQNNGV. Trimming shortened V by 0 bases and J by 0 bases, and 9 bases separated the two germline ends. This chain's CDR3 is CASSLERWSSYNEQFF. DNA of the CDR3: TGTGCCAGCAGCTTAGAGCGGTGGAGCTCCTACAATGAGCAGTTCTTC.

The chain has TRBV9 and TRBJ2-2; maybe TRBD1 (6 bases). CDR3 length equals 15 residues. Germline V gene sequence: CDR1 SGDLS, CDR2 YYNGEE. The V end lost 0 bases, the J end lost 4 bases, and 10 bases lay between the germline ends. CDR3 nucleotide sequence: TGTGCCAGCAGCGTAGCAGGGGCTGGCACCGGGGAGCTGTTTTTT. Encoded protein: CASSVAGAGTGELFF.

CDR3 amino acids: CASSVAETNTGELFF. Written as DNA, the CDR3 is TGTGCCAGCAGCGTAGCGGAGACGAACACCGGGGAGCTGTTTTTT. The rearrangement uses TRBV9 and TRBJ2-2; no clear D gene. The ends were cut back, 0 bases at V and 0 bases at J, with 6 bases in the middle. This CDR3 is built from 15 residues. The germline V gene has CDR1 SGDLS and CDR2 YYNGEE.

The genes are TRBV11-2 and TRBJ2-6; D gene ambiguous. The germline V and J ends were trimmed by 5 bases and 3 bases, with 11 bases remaining between them. This CDR3 is built from 15 residues. CDR1 and CDR2 from the germline V gene are SGHAT and FQNNGV. CDR3 sequence (DNA): TGTGCCAGCAGCCCCAAGACTGGTGGGGCCAACGTCCTGACTTTC. Amino acids: CASSPKTGGANVLTF.

The genes are TRBV29-1 and TRBJ2-7, with D perhaps matching TRBD2 (5 bases). The V and J ends lost 6 bases and 1 base respectively, with 16 bases between them. This CDR3 has 14 residues. The V gene's germline CDR1 is SQVTM and CDR2 ANQGSEA. The CDR3 loop reads CSVCGLPESYEQYF. The CDR3, as DNA: TGCAGCGTCTGTGGACTGCCGGAATCCTACGAGCAGTACTTC.

The chain employs TRBV9 and TRBJ1-6; D is perhaps TRBD1 (5 bases). This CDR3 spans 15 amino acids. Germline values: CDR1 SGDLS, CDR2 YYNGEE. The V gene lost 0 bases and the J gene lost 9 bases, with 13 bases spanning the gap. The CDR3 DNA is TGTGCCAGCAGCGTAGGTGTGACAGATGGTTCACCCCTCCACTTT. This translates into CASSVGVTDGSPLHF.

The gene calls are TRBV10-1 and TRBJ2-7; D is undetermined. V was pared by 10 bases and J by 4 bases, with 5 bases between. Germline values: CDR1 WNHNN, CDR2 SYGVQD (reference sequence). The CDR3 runs 9 residues. The CDR3 sequence: CAILYEQYF. The CDR3 DNA is TGCGCCATTCTTTACGAGCAGTACTTC.

The J gene is TRBJ2-5, the V gene TRBV4-3, with TRBD1 matching 8 bases. Germline CDR1 is LGHNA and CDR2 is YSLEER. Losses at the gene ends were 6 bases for V and 1 base for J; bases not matched to a gene: 7. The CDR3 is 15 residues long. Here the CDR3 reads CASSAGTGSQETQYF. In nucleotides, the CDR3 is TGCGCCAGCAGTGCCGGGACAGGCTCCCAAGAGACCCAGTACTTC.

The V call is TRBV7-9, the J call TRBJ1-1; D gene unclear. Per germline, CDR1 SEHNR and CDR2 FQNEAQ (reference sequence). This CDR3 has 14 amino acids. V lost 2 bases and J 6 bases, leaving 13 bases between the germline ends. DNA for the CDR3: TGTGCCAGCAGCTTACCCCGGGGAACGGCTGAAGCTTTCTTT. It yields the protein CASSLPRGTAEAFF.

This clone has only one observation. V gene TRBV28 combines with J gene TRBJ2-7, with 8 bases fitting TRBD1. Germline CDR1 and CDR2: MDHEN and SYDVKM. CDR3 length: 15 residues. V trimming: 5 bases; J trimming: 0 bases; junction bases outside the gene matches: 6. Here the CDR3 DNA reads TGTGCCAGCAGTCCGGGACAGGCGCCCTCCTACGAGCAGTACTTC. This sequence encodes CASSPGQAPSYEQYF.